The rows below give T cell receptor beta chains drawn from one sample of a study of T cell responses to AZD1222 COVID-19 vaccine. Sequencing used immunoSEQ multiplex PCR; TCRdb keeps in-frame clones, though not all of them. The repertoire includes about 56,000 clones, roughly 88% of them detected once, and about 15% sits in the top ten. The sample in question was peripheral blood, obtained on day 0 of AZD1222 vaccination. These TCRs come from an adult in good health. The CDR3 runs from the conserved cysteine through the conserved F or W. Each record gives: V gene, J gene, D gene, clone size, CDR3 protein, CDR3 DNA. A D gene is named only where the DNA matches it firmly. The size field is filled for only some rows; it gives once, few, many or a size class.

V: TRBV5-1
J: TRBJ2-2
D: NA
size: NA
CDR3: CASSFMTANTGELFF
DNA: TGCGCCAGCAGCTTTATGACAGCGAACACCGGGGAGCTGTTTTTT

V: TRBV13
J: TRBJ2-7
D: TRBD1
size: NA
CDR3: CASSPRTGSYEQYF
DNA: TGTGCCAGCAGCCCCCGGACAGGCTCCTACGAGCAGTACTTC

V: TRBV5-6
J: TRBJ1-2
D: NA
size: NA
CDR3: CASSWTATNYGYTF
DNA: TGTGCCAGCAGCTGGACAGCCACTAACTATGGCTACACCTTC

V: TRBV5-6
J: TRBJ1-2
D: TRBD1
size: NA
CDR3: CASSLGDREYGYTF
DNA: TGTGCCAGCAGCCTCGGAGACAGGGAGTATGGCTACACCTTC

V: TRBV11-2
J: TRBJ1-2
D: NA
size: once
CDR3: CASSLERYDGYTF
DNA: TGTGCCAGCAGCTTAGAACGTTATGACGGCTACACCTTC

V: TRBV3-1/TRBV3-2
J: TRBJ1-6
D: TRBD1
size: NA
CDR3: CASSQEGAVWNSPLHF
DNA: TGTGCCAGCAGCCAGGAGGGGGCTGTTTGGAATTCACCCCTCCACTTT

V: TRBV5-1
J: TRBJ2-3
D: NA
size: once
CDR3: CASSLAGSRTDTQYF
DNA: TGCGCCAGCAGCTTGGCGGGTAGCCGCACAGATACGCAGTATTTT

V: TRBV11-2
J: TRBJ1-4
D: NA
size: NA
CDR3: CASSLNRANEKLFF
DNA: TGTGCCAGCAGCTTAAACCGAGCTAATGAAAAACTGTTTTTT

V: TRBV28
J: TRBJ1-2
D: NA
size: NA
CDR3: CASSSGNHGYTF
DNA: TGTGCCAGCAGTTCTGGGAACCATGGCTACACCTTC

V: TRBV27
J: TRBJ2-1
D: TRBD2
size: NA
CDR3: CASSLLIGGRDYNEQFF
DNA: TGTGCCAGCAGTTTACTTATCGGGGGGAGGGATTACAATGAGCAGTTCTTC

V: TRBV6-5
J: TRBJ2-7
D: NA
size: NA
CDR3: CASNGWGEVYEQYF
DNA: TGTGCCAGCAATGGTTGGGGCGAAGTCTACGAGCAGTACTTC

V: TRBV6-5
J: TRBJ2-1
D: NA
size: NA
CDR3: CASSYRQGYNEQFF
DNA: TGTGCCAGCAGTTACCGGCAGGGCTACAATGAGCAGTTCTTC

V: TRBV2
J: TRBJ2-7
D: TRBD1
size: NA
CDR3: CASNARTGRSYEQYF
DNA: TGTGCCAGCAATGCACGGACAGGGAGATCCTACGAGCAGTACTTC

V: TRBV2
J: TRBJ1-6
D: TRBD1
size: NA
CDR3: CASGTGGSYNSPLHF
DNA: TGTGCCAGTGGGACAGGTGGCTCCTATAATTCACCCCTCCACTTT

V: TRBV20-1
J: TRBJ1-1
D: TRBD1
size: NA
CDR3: CSNRGGTEAFF
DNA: TGCAGTAACAGGGGGGGCACTGAAGCTTTCTTT

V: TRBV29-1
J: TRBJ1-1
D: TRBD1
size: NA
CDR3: CSVDSRDRGIASFF
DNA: TGCAGCGTTGATTCCCGGGACAGGGGCATTGCGTCTTTCTTT

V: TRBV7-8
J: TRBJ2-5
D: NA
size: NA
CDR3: CASSLRAGRETQYF
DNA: TGTGCCAGCAGCTTACGTGCAGGGCGAGAGACCCAGTACTTC

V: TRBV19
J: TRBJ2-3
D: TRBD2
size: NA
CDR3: CASSMGGGPTDTQYF
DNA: TGTGCCAGTAGTATGGGGGGGGGTCCGACAGATACGCAGTATTTT

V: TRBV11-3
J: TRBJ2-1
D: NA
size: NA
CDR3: CASSLFVYNEQFF
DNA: TGTGCCAGCAGCTTATTCGTCTACAATGAGCAGTTCTTC

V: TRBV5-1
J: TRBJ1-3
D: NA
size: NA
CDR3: CASSLGPNSGNTIYF
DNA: TGCGCCAGCAGCTTGGGCCCGAACTCTGGAAACACCATATATTTT

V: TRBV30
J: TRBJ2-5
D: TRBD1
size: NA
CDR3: CAWDRGTEETQYF
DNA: TGTGCCTGGGATAGGGGGACAGAAGAGACCCAGTACTTC

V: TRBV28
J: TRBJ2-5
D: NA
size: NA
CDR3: CASSWAAETQYF
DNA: TGTGCCAGCAGTTGGGCGGCGGAGACCCAGTACTTC

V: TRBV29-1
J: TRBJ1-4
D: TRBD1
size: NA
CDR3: CSGQGRDRTKLFF
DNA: TGCAGCGGCCAGGGTAGGGACAGAACGAAACTGTTTTTT

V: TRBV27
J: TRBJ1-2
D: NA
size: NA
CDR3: CASSLGEGSLGYTF
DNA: TGTGCCAGCAGTTTAGGGGAAGGGTCCCTTGGCTACACCTTC

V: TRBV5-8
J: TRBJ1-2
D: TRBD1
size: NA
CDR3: CASSSVGTGVYGYTF
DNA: TGTGCCAGCAGCTCGGTCGGGACAGGGGTTTATGGCTACACCTTC

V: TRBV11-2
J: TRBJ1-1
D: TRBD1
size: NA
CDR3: CASSSGTVGNTEAFF
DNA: TGTGCCAGCAGCTCGGGGACAGTGGGGAACACTGAAGCTTTCTTT

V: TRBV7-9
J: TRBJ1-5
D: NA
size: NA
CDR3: CASSLNSGPQHF
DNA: TGTGCCAGCAGCTTAAACAGCGGGCCCCAGCATTTT

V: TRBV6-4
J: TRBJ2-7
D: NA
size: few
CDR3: CASPKRYEQYF
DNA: TGTGCCAGCCCCAAGAGGTACGAGCAGTACTTC

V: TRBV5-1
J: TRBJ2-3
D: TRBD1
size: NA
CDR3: CASSLRDRGPLITDTQYF
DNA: TGCGCCAGCAGCTTAAGGGACAGGGGGCCTCTTATTACAGATACGCAGTATTTT